This T cell receptor (beta chain) was profiled in a study of blood T cell repertoires in COVID-19. Study-level background: The samples span acute and convalescent COVID-19 from the United States, Italy and Spain. T cells, B-cell-depleted T cells, or PBMCs supplied cDNA or gDNA.

CDR1 and CDR2 (germline): MNHNS, SASEGT. The CDR3 runs 18 residues. V was clipped by 0 bases and J by 0 bases, with 12 bases between them. Per the authors' pipeline: Estimates of nucleated cell counts were drawn from the amplification of reference gene primers. TCRdb's copy holds only in-frame clones and misses some; the assay was immunoSEQ multiplex PCR. The V and J calls and clone size are taken from that table; D and trimming were inferred from the DNA. The sample holds approximately 170,000 clones; around four fifths are singletons and the top ten take about 8%. This sequence joins TRBV6-1 and TRBJ1-6; D unresolved. The sequencing input was peripheral blood. This clonotype was sampled from a man aged 40-50 years who had recovered from COVID-19. CDR3 nucleotides: TGTGCCAGCAGTGAAGCGGGTACGGGGAGCTCCTATAATTCACCCCTCCACTTT. This encodes CASSEAGTGSSYNSPLHF.